This T cell receptor beta chain was sequenced during a study of Ad26.COV2.S vaccination and SARS-CoV-2 variants. Documented treatment: roughly 18 received Ad26.COV2.S at low or high dose, single or two shots; about five received placebo; per-sample allocation not given. Samples analyzed were those drawn on day 63 after the first vaccine or placebo injection. The table came from immunoSEQ multiplex PCR; TCRdb's copy has only in-frame clones and leaves some out. The repertoire includes roughly 390,000 clones, less than 90% of them detected once, and 3.5% sits in the top ten. This clonotype was obtained from a person between 18 and 59 years old who received the Ad26.COV2.S COVID-19 vaccine or a placebo. This specimen was peripheral blood, taken in a trial of Ad26.COV2.S vaccine versus placebo.

CDR3 loop: CASSARTGESNQPQHF. CDR3 nucleotide sequence: TGTGCCAGCAGTGCTAGGACAGGGGAGAGCAATCAGCCCCAGCATTTT. The rearrangement uses TRBV6-2 or TRBV6-3 and TRBJ1-5, with 9 bases lining up with TRBD1. The germline V gene has CDR1 MNHEY and CDR2 SVGEGT. The CDR3 has 16 residues. J gave up 1 base and V 5 bases, and 6 bases lay outside the gene matches.